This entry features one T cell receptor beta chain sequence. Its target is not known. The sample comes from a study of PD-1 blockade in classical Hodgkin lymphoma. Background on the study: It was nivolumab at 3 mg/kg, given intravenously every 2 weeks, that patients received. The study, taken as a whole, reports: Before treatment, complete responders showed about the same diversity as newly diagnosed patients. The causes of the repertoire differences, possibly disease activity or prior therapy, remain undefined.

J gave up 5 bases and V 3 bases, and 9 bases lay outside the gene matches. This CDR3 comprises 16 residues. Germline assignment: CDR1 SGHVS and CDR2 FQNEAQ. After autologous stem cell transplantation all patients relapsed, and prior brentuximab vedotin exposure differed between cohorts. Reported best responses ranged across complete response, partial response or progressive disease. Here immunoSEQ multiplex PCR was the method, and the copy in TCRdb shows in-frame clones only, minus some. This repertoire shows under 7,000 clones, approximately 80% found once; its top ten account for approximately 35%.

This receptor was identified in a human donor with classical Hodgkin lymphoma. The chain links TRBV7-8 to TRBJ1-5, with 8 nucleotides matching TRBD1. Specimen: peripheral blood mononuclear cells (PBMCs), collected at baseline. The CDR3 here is CASSFGGDRRYQPQHF. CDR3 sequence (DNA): TGTGCCAGCAGCTTCGGAGGGGACAGGCGTTATCAGCCCCAGCATTTT.